The clone carrying this T cell receptor (beta chain) was seen a handful of times. These data originate in a study of CD8 T cells in ankylosing spondylitis. From the 5' RACE reads, TCRdb called clonotypes with MiXCR, one entry per CDR3 protein. The table includes 9,900 or so distinct CDR3 sequences, approximately 5.9% detected once. CDR3 length: 19 residues. Trimming at V came to 0 bases and at J to 0 bases, leaving 11 bases not matched to a gene. Germline CDR1 reads SGDLS; CDR2 reads YYNGEE. This TCR was sampled from a female donor with ankylosing spondylitis or in good health (not recorded which). This rearrangement joins TRBV9 to TRBJ2-1, with 8 bases identical to TRBD2. The sequenced material came from blood, either unsorted or a sorted T cell fraction (not recorded which). CDR3 DNA sequence: TGTGCCAGCAGCGTAGCAGAGCGGGGGCCCGAGAGCTCCTACAATGAGCAGTTCTTC. Its translation is CASSVAERGPESSYNEQFF.